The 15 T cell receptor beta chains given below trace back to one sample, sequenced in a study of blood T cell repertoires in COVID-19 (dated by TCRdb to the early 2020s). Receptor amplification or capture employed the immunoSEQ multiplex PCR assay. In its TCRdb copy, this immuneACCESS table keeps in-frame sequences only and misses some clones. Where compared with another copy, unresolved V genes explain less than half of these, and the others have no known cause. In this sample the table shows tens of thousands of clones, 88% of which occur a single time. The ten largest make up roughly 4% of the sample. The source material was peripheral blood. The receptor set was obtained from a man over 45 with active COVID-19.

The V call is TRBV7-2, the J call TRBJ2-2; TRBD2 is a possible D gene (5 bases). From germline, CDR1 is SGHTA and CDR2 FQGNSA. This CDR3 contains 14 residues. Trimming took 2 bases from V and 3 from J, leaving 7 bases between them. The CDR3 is CASSLTGYTGELFF. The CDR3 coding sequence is TGTGCCAGCAGCTTAACGGGGTACACCGGGGAGCTGTTTTTT. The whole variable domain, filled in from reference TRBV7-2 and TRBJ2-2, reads GAGVSQSPSNKVTEKGKDVELRCDPISGHTALYWYRQSLGQGLEFLIYFQGNSAPDKSGLPSDRFSAERTGGSVSTLTIQRTQQEDSAVYLCASSLTGYTGELFFGEGSRLTVL.

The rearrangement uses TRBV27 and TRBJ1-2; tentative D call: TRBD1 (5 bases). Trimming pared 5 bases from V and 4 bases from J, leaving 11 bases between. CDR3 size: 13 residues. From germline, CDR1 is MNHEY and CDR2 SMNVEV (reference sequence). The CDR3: CASSPMGGYGYTF. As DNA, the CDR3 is TGTGCCAGCAGTCCTATGGGGGGCTATGGCTACACCTTC.

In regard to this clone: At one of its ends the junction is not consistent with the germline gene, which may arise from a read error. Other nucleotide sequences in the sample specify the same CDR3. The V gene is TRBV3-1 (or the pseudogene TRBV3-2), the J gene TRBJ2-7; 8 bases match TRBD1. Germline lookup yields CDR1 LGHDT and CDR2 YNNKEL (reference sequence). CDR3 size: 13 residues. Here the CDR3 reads CASSQTGGYEQYF. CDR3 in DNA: TGTGCCAGCAGCCAAACAGGGGGTTACGAACAGTACTTC.

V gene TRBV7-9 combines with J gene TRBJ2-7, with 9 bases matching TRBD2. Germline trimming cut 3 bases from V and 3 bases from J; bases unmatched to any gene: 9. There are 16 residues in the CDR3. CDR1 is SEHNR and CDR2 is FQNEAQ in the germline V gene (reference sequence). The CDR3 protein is CASSFNRRGGRYEQYF. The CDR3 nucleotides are TGTGCCAGCAGCTTTAATCGGCGGGGGGGCCGCTACGAGCAGTACTTC.

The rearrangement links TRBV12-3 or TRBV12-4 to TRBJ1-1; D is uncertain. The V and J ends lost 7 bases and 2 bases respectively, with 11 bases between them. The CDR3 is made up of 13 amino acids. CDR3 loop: CASISMLNTEAFF. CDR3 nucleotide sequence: TGTGCCAGCATCTCAATGCTAAACACTGAAGCTTTCTTT.

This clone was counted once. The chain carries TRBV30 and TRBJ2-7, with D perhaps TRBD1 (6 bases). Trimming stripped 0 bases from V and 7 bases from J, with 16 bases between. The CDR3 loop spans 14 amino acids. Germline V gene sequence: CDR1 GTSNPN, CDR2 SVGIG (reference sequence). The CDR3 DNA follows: TGTGCCTGGAGTGTACTCCCTTATACAGGGGAGCAGTACTTC. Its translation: CAWSVLPYTGEQYF.

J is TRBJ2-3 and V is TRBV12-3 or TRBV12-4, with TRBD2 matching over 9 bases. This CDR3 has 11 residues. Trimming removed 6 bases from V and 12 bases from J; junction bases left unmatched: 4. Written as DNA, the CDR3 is TGTGCCAGCAGCGCACTAGCGGGTCAGTATTTT. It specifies CASSALAGQYF.

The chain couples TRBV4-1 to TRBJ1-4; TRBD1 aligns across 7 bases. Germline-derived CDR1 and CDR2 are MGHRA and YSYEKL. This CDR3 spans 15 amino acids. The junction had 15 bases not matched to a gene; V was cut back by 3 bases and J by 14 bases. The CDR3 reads CASSQDRQGLRKLFF. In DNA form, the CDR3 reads TGCGCCAGCAGCCAGGACAGACAGGGTCTAAGGAAGCTGTTTTTT.

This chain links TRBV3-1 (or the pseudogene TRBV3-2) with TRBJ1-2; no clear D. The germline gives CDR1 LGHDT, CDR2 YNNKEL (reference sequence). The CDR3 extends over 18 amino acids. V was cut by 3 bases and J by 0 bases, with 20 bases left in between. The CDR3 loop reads CASSHRTTRFFPNYGYTF. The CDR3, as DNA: TGTGCCAGCAGCCACAGAACTACCCGATTTTTCCCTAACTATGGCTACACCTTC.

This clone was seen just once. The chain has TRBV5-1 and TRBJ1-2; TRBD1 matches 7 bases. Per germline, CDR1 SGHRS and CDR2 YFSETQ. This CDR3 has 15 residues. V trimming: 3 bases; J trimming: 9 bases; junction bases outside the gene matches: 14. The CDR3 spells CASSSTTRDRGRYTF. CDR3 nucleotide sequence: TGCGCCAGCAGCTCGACGACCCGGGACAGAGGACGCTACACCTTC.

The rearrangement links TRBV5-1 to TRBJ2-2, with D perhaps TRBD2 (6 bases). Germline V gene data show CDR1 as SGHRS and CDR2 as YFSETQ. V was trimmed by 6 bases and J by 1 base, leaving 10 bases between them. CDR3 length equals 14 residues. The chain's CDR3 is CASTGTGNTGELFF. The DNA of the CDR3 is TGCGCCAGCACCGGGACTGGGAACACCGGGGAGCTGTTTTTT.

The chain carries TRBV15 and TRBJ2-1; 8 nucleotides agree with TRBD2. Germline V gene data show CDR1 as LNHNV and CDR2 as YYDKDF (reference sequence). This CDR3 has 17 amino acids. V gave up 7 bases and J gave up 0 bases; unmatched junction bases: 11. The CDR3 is CATKVSGVSSSYNEQFF. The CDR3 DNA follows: TGTGCCACCAAGGTTAGCGGGGTTTCGAGCTCCTACAATGAGCAGTTCTTC.

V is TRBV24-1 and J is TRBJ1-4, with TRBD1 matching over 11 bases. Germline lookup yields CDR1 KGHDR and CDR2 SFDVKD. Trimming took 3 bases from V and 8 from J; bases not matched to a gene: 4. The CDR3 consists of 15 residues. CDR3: CATSDTGQGGEKLFF. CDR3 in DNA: TGTGCCACCAGTGATACGGGACAGGGGGGGGAAAAACTGTTTTTT.

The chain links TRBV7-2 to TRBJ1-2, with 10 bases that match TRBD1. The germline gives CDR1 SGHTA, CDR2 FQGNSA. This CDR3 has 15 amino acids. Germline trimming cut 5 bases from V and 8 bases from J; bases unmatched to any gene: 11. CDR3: CASSTLGTGAGGYTF. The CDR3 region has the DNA TGTGCCAGCAGCACCCTAGGGACAGGGGCAGGGGGCTACACCTTC.

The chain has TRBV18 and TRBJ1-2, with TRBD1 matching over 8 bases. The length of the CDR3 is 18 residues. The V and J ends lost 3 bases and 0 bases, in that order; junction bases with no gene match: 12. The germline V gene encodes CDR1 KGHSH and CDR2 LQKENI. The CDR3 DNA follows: TGTGCCAGCTCACCCACGGACAGGGCTCTATCGGCTAACTATGGCTACACCTTC. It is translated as CASSPTDRALSANYGYTF.